This T cell receptor (beta chain) was sequenced for a study of vaccination effects on CD4 cells after COVID-19. Overall study: The vaccine given was either BNT162b2 or mRNA-1273, in two doses.

Using immunoSEQ multiplex PCR, the repertoire was profiled, and TCRdb retains in-frame clones only, with some absent. The table includes about 58,000 clones, roughly 80% detected once. With about ten days of culture completed, CD4+ T cells were isolated. IL-2 medium took the place of half the medium on both days 3 and 7. The CDR3 has 14 amino acids. The V and J ends lost 1 base and 5 bases respectively, with 11 bases between them. The germline V gene has CDR1 SGHTA and CDR2 FQGNSA. As for this clone: No antigen is known for it.

This chain links TRBV7-2 with TRBJ2-5; perhaps TRBD1 as D (6 bases). The sequence was obtained from a human donor who received a COVID-19 vaccine. The sample was CD4+ T cells from PBMCs cultured without peptide, taken before COVID-19 vaccination. CDR3 sequence: CASSLGQQGETQYF. The CDR3 nucleotides are TGTGCCAGCAGCTTAGGTCAACAGGGCGAGACCCAGTACTTC.